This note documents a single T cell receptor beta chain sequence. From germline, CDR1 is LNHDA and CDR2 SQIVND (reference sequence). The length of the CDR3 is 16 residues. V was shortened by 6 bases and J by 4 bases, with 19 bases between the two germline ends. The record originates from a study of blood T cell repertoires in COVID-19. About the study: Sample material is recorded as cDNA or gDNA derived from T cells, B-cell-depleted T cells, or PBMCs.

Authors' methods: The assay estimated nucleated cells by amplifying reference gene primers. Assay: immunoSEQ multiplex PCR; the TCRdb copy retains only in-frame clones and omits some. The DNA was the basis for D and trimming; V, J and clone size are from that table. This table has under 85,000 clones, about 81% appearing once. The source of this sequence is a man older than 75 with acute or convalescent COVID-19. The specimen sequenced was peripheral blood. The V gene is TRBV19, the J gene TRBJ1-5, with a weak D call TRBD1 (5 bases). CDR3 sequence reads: CASSKFRTMGNQPQHF. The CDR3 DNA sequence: TGTGCCAGTAGCAAGTTCAGGACAATGGGTAATCAGCCCCAGCATTTT. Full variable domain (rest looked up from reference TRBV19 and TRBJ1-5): DGGITQSPKYLFRKEGQNVTLSCEQNLNHDAMYWYRQDPGQGLRLIYYSQIVNDFQKGDIAEGYSVSREKKESFPLTVTSAQKNPTAFYLCASSKFRTMGNQPQHFGDGTRLSIL.